One and the same sample provided the 29 T cell receptor beta chains below, sequenced in a study of T cell responses to AZD1222 COVID-19 vaccine. Sequencing was performed with immunoSEQ multiplex PCR; in TCRdb, only in-frame clones are kept and a portion is missing. The sample shows 65,000 to 75,000 clones, about four fifths of them seen only once. Sequencing used peripheral blood, obtained on day 0 of AZD1222 vaccination. These receptors originate from an adult in good health.

This clone was seen only once. The chain uses TRBV5-1 and TRBJ2-2, with 9 bases that match TRBD1. V was pared by 0 bases and J by 7 bases, with 7 bases of the junction left unmatched. This CDR3 is 16 amino acids long. Germline CDR1 SGHRS, CDR2 YFSETQ. As DNA, the CDR3 is TGCGCCAGCAGCTTGGCCGGGACAGGGCTCGTCGGGGAGCTGTTTTTT. It is translated as CASSLAGTGLVGELFF.

Only one count was recorded for this clone. The rearrangement links TRBV28 to TRBJ2-7, with D possibly TRBD1 on 6 matching bases. Trimming left V 5 bases short and J 0 bases short, with 11 bases between. The germline CDR1 and CDR2 sequences are MDHEN and SYDVKM. This CDR3 region has 14 residues. Here the CDR3 DNA reads TGTGCCAGCAGTGTACAGGGTAGCTCCTACGAGCAGTACTTC. Residues: CASSVQGSSYEQYF.

The J gene is TRBJ1-6, the V gene TRBV19; 7 bases map to TRBD1. Germline values: CDR1 LNHDA, CDR2 SQIVND (reference sequence). This CDR3 spans 13 amino acids. V shed 5 bases and J 10 bases; nucleotides not matched to a gene: 5. The CDR3 reads CASSLQGNSPLHF. CDR3 nucleotide sequence: TGTGCCAGTAGTCTACAGGGGAACTCACCCCTCCACTTT.

This chain joins TRBV19 and TRBJ1-1; D unclear. Germline V lookup: CDR1 LNHDA, CDR2 SQIVND (reference sequence). This CDR3 has 15 amino acids. V gave up 6 bases and J gave up 7 bases, with 21 bases separating them. In nucleotides, the CDR3 is TGTGCCAGTAGGATGCGGAATATGGTCTTGGATGAAGCTTTCTTT. Its protein product is CASRMRNMVLDEAFF.

The rearrangement links TRBV10-3 to TRBJ2-5; 7 positions match TRBD1. CDR1 ENHRY and CDR2 SYGVKD come from the germline V gene. Unmatched junction bases numbered 5, after V lost 11 bases and J lost 2 bases. The CDR3 runs to 12 residues. The CDR3 loop reads CASGQQQETQYF. In DNA, the CDR3 is TGTGCCTCGGGACAGCAACAAGAGACCCAGTACTTC.

The chain combines TRBV18 with TRBJ2-5; TRBD1 matches 9 bases. The CDR3 is 14 residues long. Germline trimming cut 3 bases from V and 4 bases from J; bases unmatched to any gene: 3. CDR1 and CDR2 from the germline V gene are KGHSH and LQKENI. For the CDR3, the DNA is TGTGCCAGCTCACCCTCGACAGGGGGAGAGACCCAGTACTTC. It is translated as CASSPSTGGETQYF.

As for this clone: Other DNA sequences in the same sample also yield this CDR3. The chain couples TRBV29-1 to TRBJ1-5; TRBD1 matches at 8 bases. The J segment lost 6 bases and the V segment lost 6 bases, leaving 7 bases of the junction unmatched. The CDR3 loop spans 13 amino acids. Germline V gene lookup returns CDR1 SQVTM and CDR2 ANQGSEA. CDR3: CSVGTGGGQPQHF. DNA of the CDR3: TGCAGCGTCGGTACAGGGGGGGGTCAGCCCCAGCATTTT.

V and J are TRBV11-2 and TRBJ1-2; D gene uncertain. The CDR3 length is 15 residues. The V gene's germline CDR1 is SGHAT and CDR2 FQNNGV. V shed 1 base and J shed 2 bases, with 11 bases lying between them. The CDR3, as DNA: TGTGCCAGCAGCTTAGTGCGGGGTCCAAACTATGGCTACACCTTC. It encodes CASSLVRGPNYGYTF.

The V gene is TRBV15, the J gene TRBJ2-1; the match to TRBD1 covers 9 bases. The CDR3 contains 14 residues. J gave up 3 bases and V 8 bases, and 5 bases lay outside the gene matches. The germline V gene has CDR1 LNHNV and CDR2 YYDKDF (reference sequence). CDR3: CATSRDRDYNEQFF. In DNA form, the CDR3 reads TGTGCCACCTCCCGGGACAGGGACTACAATGAGCAGTTCTTC.

The chain couples TRBV19 to TRBJ1-3; D may be TRBD1 (6 bases). Per germline, CDR1 LNHDA and CDR2 SQIVND (reference sequence). This CDR3 comprises 15 residues. The germline V and J ends were trimmed by 9 bases and 0 bases, with 15 bases remaining between them. CDR3 protein: CASRRDTYSGNTIYF. The CDR3 region has the DNA TGTGCCAGCCGCCGGGACACGTACTCTGGAAACACCATATATTTT.

The V call is TRBV19, the J call TRBJ1-5; D is undetermined. Germline-derived CDR1 and CDR2 are LNHDA and SQIVND (reference sequence). Deletions cut 7 bases from V and 0 bases from J, with 13 bases between. The CDR3 is 15 residues long. CDR3 nucleotides: TGTGCCAGTAAGGGCAGCAGGTATAGCAATCAGCCCCAGCATTTT. It codes for CASKGSRYSNQPQHF.

V usage is TRBV6-2 or TRBV6-3 and J usage is TRBJ1-5; D unclear. Germline V gene lookup returns CDR1 MNHEY and CDR2 SVGEGT. The V end lost 2 bases, the J end lost 0 bases, and 8 bases lay between the germline ends. The CDR3 has 15 amino acids. CDR3 in amino acids: CASSYLGGSNQPQHF. The CDR3 DNA reads as TGTGCCAGCAGTTACCTGGGTGGTAGCAATCAGCCCCAGCATTTT.

The J gene is TRBJ1-2, the V gene TRBV4-1, with D hard to call. With 1 base removed from V and 4 bases from J, the gap between germline ends came to 7 bases. Germline CDR1 and CDR2: MGHRA and YSYEKL. This CDR3 comprises 13 residues. The CDR3: CASSQARTYGYTF. The CDR3, as DNA: TGCGCCAGCAGCCAAGCCCGGACCTATGGCTACACCTTC.

The chain links TRBV28 to TRBJ1-1; 8 nucleotides match TRBD1. J was trimmed by 2 bases and V by 6 bases; bases with no gene match: 5. CDR3 length: 14 amino acids. CDR1 MDHEN and CDR2 SYDVKM come from the germline V gene. The CDR3 coding sequence is TGTGCCAGCAGCCACGGACAGGGAAACACTGAAGCTTTCTTT. It yields the protein CASSHGQGNTEAFF.

J is TRBJ2-2 and V is TRBV12-5, with D perhaps matching TRBD1 (5 bases). Germline lookup yields CDR1 LGHNT and CDR2 FRNRAP. The CDR3 sequence is 16 residues long. Trimming took 1 base from V and 5 from J, leaving 14 bases between them. CDR3 DNA sequence: TGTGCTAGTGGTTTGGCCCAAGGGGCACGGACCGGGGAGCTGTTTTTT. Translation: CASGLAQGARTGELFF.

The chain combines TRBV11-3 with TRBJ2-7; TRBD2 matches at 9 bases. The CDR3 consists of 15 residues. Germline trimming cut 2 bases from V and 2 bases from J; bases unmatched to any gene: 4. Germline-derived CDR1 and CDR2 are SGHNT and YENEEA. CDR3 loop: CASSLLAGVTYEQYF. As DNA, the CDR3 is TGTGCCAGCAGCTTATTAGCGGGGGTTACCTACGAGCAGTACTTC. Looking up the rest from reference TRBV11-3 and TRBJ2-7 gives the full variable domain: EAGVVQSPRYKIIEKKQPVAFWCNPISGHNTLYWYLQNLGQGPELLIRYENEEAVDDSQLPKDRFSAERLKGVDSTLKIQPAELGDSAVYLCASSLLAGVTYEQYFGPGTRLTVT.

The chain combines TRBV7-8 with TRBJ1-1, with TRBD1 as a possible D gene (5 bases). Germline CDR1 SGHVS, CDR2 FQNEAQ. CDR3 length equals 14 residues. The V gene lost 4 bases and the J gene lost 2 bases, with 11 bases spanning the gap. The DNA of the CDR3 is TGTGCCAGCAGCTCGTCGACAGTAAACACTGAAGCTTTCTTT. It encodes CASSSSTVNTEAFF. The complete variable domain, with remaining parts taken from reference TRBV7-8 and TRBJ1-1, reads GAGVSQSPRYKVAKRGQDVALRCDPISGHVSLFWYQQALGQGPEFLTYFQNEAQLDKSGLPSDRFFAERPEGSVSTLKIQRTQQEDSAVYLCASSSSTVNTEAFFGQGTRLTVV.

The chain has TRBV6-1 and TRBJ1-1; D is possibly TRBD1 (6 bases). V shed 2 bases and J shed 4 bases, with 11 bases lying between them. This CDR3 has 14 residues. CDR1 and CDR2 (germline): MNHNS, SASEGT. DNA for the CDR3: TGTGCCAGCAGTGAATACAGGGCAGCCACTGAAGCTTTCTTT. This sequence encodes CASSEYRAATEAFF.

This chain links TRBV30 with TRBJ1-2; D not certain. This CDR3 is 17 amino acids long. CDR1 and CDR2 from the germline V gene are GTSNPN and SVGIG (reference sequence). Trimming left V 4 bases short and J 2 bases short, with 23 bases between. The CDR3 DNA sequence: TGTGCCTGGATCGTCTTAGGACGGGAAAAGGAGAACTATGGCTACACCTTC. Protein sequence: CAWIVLGREKENYGYTF.

The J gene is TRBJ1-5, the V gene TRBV2; no firm D call. Per germline, CDR1 SNHLY and CDR2 FYNNEI. The CDR3 is 14 amino acids. Trimming took off 4 bases at V and 3 bases at J, with 10 bases between the two ends. This CDR3 is CASSGARDNQPQHF. In DNA, the CDR3 is TGTGCCAGCAGTGGAGCACGGGACAATCAGCCCCAGCATTTT.

The J gene is TRBJ1-1, the V gene TRBV19; a weak D match, TRBD1 (5 bases). The ends were cut back, 7 bases at V and 6 bases at J, with 21 bases in the middle. Germline CDR1 is LNHDA and CDR2 is SQIVND (reference sequence). This CDR3 comprises 15 residues. As DNA, the CDR3 is TGTGCCAGTAAATTGGGGCAAGGGGCGGAGGCTGAAGCTTTCTTT. This codes for CASKLGQGAEAEAFF.

This clone has a single count. This rearrangement joins TRBV5-1 to TRBJ1-1; 7 nucleotides line up with TRBD1. Trimming cost V 0 bases and J 0 bases; bases outside gene matches: 5. The germline gives CDR1 SGHRS, CDR2 YFSETQ. The CDR3 has 16 residues. CDR3 residues: CASSLAGQHMNTEAFF. In nucleotides, the CDR3 is TGCGCCAGCAGCTTGGCGGGACAGCACATGAACACTGAAGCTTTCTTT. The variable domain in full, with the rest retrieved from reference TRBV5-1 and TRBJ1-1, is KAGVTQTPRYLIKTRGQQVTLSCSPISGHRSVSWYQQTPGQGLQFLFEYFSETQRNKGNFPGRFSGRQFSNSRSEMNVSTLELGDSALYLCASSLAGQHMNTEAFFGQGTRLTVV.

This clone was seen more than once but under ten times. The rearrangement links TRBV9 to TRBJ1-2; 8 positions agree with TRBD1. The germline V gene has CDR1 SGDLS and CDR2 YYNGEE. The CDR3 runs to 12 residues. The V gene end was trimmed by 6 bases and the J gene end by 4 bases; junction bases not matched to a gene: 2. The CDR3 is CASNDRGYGYTF. The CDR3, as DNA: TGTGCCAGCAATGACAGGGGCTATGGCTACACCTTC.

The chain carries TRBV2 and TRBJ2-7; D not certain. This CDR3 has 12 residues. The germline V gene encodes CDR1 SNHLY and CDR2 FYNNEI. The ends were cut back, 5 bases at V and 0 bases at J, with 5 bases in the middle. The CDR3 region is CASSRSSYEQYF. In DNA, the CDR3 is TGTGCCAGCAGTCGGAGCTCCTACGAGCAGTACTTC.

The chain has TRBV5-5 and TRBJ1-5; TRBD1 matches 7 bases. The CDR3 runs to 14 residues. The germline CDR1 and CDR2 sequences are SGHKS and YYEKEE (reference sequence). Unmatched junction bases numbered 7, after V lost 3 bases and J lost 7 bases. The CDR3 region is CASSSSTGDQPQHF. The CDR3 region has the DNA TGTGCCAGCAGCTCCTCTACAGGGGACCAGCCCCAGCATTTT.

This clone turned up a few times. The V and J genes are TRBV4-1 and TRBJ1-4, with TRBD1 matching 7 bases. CDR1 is MGHRA and CDR2 is YSYEKL in the germline V gene. Losses at the gene ends were 3 bases for V and 1 base for J; bases not matched to a gene: 2. CDR3 length equals 15 residues. CDR3 sequence (DNA): TGCGCCAGCAGCCACTCAGGGGGAACTAATGAAAAACTGTTTTTT. It yields the protein CASSHSGGTNEKLFF.

The chain carries TRBV4-1 and TRBJ2-3, with D hard to call. The CDR3 runs to 15 residues. Trimming stripped 1 base from V and 2 bases from J, with 10 bases between. Germline CDR1 MGHRA, CDR2 YSYEKL. CDR3 sequence (DNA): TGCGCCAGCAGCCAAGGACCCAGGCTCACAGATACGCAGTATTTT. This sequence encodes CASSQGPRLTDTQYF.

The chain links TRBV27 to TRBJ2-1, with 9 bases aligning to TRBD2. The CDR3 extends over 14 amino acids. Germline CDR1 and CDR2: MNHEY and SMNVEV (reference sequence). Trimming took 6 bases from V and 7 from J; bases not matched to a gene: 7. The CDR3 nucleotides are TGTGCCAGCAGCCCGGGACTAGCAGGGAATGAGCAGTTCTTC. Amino acid sequence: CASSPGLAGNEQFF.

This clone was counted a few times. The chain links TRBV19 to TRBJ2-7; 7 bases match TRBD2. Trimming removed 5 bases from V and 8 bases from J; junction bases left unmatched: 18. The CDR3 extends over 16 amino acids. The V gene's germline CDR1 is LNHDA and CDR2 SQIVND (reference sequence). In DNA form, the CDR3 reads TGTGCCAGTAGTGCCCACGGACGAGGGGAGGGATACCAGCAGTACTTC. Protein sequence: CASSAHGRGEGYQQYF.